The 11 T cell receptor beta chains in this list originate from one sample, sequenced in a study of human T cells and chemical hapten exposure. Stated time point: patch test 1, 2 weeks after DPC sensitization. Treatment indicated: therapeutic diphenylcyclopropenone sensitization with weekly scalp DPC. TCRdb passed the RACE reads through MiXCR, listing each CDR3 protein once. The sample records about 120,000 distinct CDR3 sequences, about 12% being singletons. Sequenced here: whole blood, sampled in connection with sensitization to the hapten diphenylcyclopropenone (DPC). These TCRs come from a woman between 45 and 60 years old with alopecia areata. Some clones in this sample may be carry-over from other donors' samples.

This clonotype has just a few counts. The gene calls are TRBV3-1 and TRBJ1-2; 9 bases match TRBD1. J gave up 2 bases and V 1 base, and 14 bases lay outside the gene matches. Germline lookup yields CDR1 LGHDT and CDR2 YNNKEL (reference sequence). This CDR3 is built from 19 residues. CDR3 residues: CASSQGVGRTGENNYGYTF. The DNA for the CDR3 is TGTGCCAGCAGCCAAGGAGTTGGGCGGACAGGGGAAAACAACTATGGCTACACCTTC.

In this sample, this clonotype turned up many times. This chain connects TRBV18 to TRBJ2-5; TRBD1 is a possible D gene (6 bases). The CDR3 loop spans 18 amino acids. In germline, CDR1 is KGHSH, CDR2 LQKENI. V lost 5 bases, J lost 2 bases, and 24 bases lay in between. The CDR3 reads CASSEIQGFGRLQETQYF. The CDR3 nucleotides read TGTGCCAGCTCAGAAATACAGGGTTTCGGGCGTCTTCAAGAGACCCAGTACTTC.

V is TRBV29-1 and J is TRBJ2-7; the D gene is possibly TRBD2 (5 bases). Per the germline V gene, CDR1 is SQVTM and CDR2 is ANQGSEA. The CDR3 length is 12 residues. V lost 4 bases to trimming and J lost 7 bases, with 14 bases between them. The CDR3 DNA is TGCAGCGTTGTGGACTCAGGACGGGAGCAGTACTTC. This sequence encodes CSVVDSGREQYF.

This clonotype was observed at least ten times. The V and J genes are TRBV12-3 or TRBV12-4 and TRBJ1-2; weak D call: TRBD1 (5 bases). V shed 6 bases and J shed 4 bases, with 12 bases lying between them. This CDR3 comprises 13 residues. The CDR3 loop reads CASSPRQTYGYTF. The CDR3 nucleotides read TGTGCCAGCAGCCCTCGACAGACCTATGGCTACACCTTC.

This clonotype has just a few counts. Written as DNA, the CDR3 is TGTGCCAGCAGCGCACGAAGACAGGGCCCCAATGAGCAGTTCTTC. Translated, it gives CASSARRQGPNEQFF. This rearrangement joins TRBV27 to TRBJ2-1; 7 bases line up with TRBD1. Germline CDR1 and CDR2: MNHEY and SMNVEV (reference sequence). The CDR3 runs to 15 residues. V lost 6 bases and J lost 6; bases outside the gene matches: 11.

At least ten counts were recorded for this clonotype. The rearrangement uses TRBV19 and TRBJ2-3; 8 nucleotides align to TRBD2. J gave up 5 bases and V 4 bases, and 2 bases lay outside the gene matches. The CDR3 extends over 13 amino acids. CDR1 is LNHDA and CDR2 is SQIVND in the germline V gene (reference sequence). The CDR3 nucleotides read TGTGCCAGTAGTACCAGCGGGAGAGATACGCAGTATTTT. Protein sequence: CASSTSGRDTQYF.

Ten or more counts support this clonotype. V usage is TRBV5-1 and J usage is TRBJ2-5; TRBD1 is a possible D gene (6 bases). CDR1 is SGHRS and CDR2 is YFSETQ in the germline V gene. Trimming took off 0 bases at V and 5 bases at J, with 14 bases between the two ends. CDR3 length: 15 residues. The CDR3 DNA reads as TGCGCCAGCAGCTTGGCCGTGCAGGGGACGGAGACCCAGTACTTC. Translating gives CASSLAVQGTETQYF.

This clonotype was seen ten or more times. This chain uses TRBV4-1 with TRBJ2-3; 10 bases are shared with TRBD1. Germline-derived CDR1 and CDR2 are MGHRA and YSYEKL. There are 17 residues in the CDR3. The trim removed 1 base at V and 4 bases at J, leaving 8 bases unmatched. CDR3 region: CASSQGRTGGSADTQYF. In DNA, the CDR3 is TGCGCCAGCAGCCAAGGACGGACAGGGGGTAGTGCAGATACGCAGTATTTT.

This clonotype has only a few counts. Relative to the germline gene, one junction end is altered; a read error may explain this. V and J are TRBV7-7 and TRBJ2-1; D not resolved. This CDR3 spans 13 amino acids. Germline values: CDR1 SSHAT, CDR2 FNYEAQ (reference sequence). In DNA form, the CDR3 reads TGTGCTAGCAGCTTAGGTTCAGTAAATGAGCAGTTCTTC. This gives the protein CASSLGSVNEQFF.

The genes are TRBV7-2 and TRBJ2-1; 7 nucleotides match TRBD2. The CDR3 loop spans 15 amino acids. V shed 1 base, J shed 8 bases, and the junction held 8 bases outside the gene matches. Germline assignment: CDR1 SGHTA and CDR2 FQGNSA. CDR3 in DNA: TGTGCCAGCAGCTTAGGGGGGGGGTCCTCCTATGAGCAGTTCTTC. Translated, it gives CASSLGGGSSYEQFF.

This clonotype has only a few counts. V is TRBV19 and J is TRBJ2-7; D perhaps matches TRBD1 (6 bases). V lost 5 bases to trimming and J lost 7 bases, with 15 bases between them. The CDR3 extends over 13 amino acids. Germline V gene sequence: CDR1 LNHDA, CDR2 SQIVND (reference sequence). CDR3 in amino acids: CASSPGQGQEQYF. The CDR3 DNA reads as TGTGCCAGTAGTCCGGGACAAGGACAAGAGCAGTACTTC.